This entry features one T cell receptor beta chain sequence. The target antigen is unknown. One junction end does not reproduce the germline sequence, and a read error may be involved. These data are taken from a study of cytomegalovirus exposure and HLA in healthy donors. Regarding the study as a whole: Later genetic work tied a missense DCLRE1C variant to beta-chain V and J trimming. TCR beta V segments were, for the most part, productive about 87% or about 30% of the time in an earlier analysis. In a later analysis, an Asian-associated ancestry cluster reportedly showed fewer N-insertions than the roughly 730-donor mean. A cluster of highly shared sequence variants was likely a sequencing artifact.

The PCR made use of 60 Vbeta and 13 Jbeta primers. Some clones are missing from TCRdb's copy, which holds only in-frame ones; the method was immunoSEQ multiplex PCR. Of about 120,000 clones listed, 65% to 85% are singletons. Germline lookup yields CDR1 SEHNR and CDR2 FQNEAQ (reference sequence). CDR3 size: 12 residues. The J gene is TRBJ2-2, the V gene TRBV7-9; D is ambiguous. The sample comprised PBMCs. This TCR was recovered from a woman aged 30 to 39 in good health and CMV-seropositive. CDR3 bases: TGTTCCAGCAACAAATTGACCGGGGAGCTGTTTTTT. Translation: CSSNKLTGELFF.